What follows are 7 T cell receptor beta chains derived from one specimen sequenced in a study of cytomegalovirus exposure and HLA in healthy donors. PCR involved 60 Vbeta and 13 Jbeta primers. TCRdb keeps only in-frame clones here, not all; method: immunoSEQ multiplex PCR. The repertoire holds some 120,000 clones, around 74% seen once, with 1.5% to 2% in the top ten. The sequenced material came from PBMCs. Receptors originate from a woman aged 18-29 years in good health and CMV-seronegative.

This sequence joins TRBV19 and TRBJ2-7, with 7 bases matching TRBD1. Trimming removed 5 bases from V and 3 bases from J; junction bases left unmatched: 7. Germline lookup yields CDR1 LNHDA and CDR2 SQIVND (reference sequence). The CDR3 totals 14 residues. The CDR3 nucleotides read TGTGCCAGTAGTGCCCGGGACAGACGCTACGAGCAGTACTTC. Protein sequence: CASSARDRRYEQYF.

This clone has only a few counts. The gene calls are TRBV14 and TRBJ1-2; 7 nucleotides align to TRBD1. V shed 0 bases and J 2 bases; nucleotides not matched to a gene: 12. This CDR3 comprises 18 residues. Germline V CDR1 and CDR2: SGHDN, FVKESK. CDR3 DNA sequence: TGTGCCAGCAGCCAAGATGGACAGGCTAGTTATGCCAACTATGGCTACACCTTC. Amino acids: CASSQDGQASYANYGYTF. Looking up the rest from reference TRBV14 and TRBJ1-2 gives the full variable domain: EAGVTQFPSHSVIEKGQTVTLRCDPISGHDNLYWYRRVMGKEIKFLLHFVKESKQDESGMPNNRFLAERTGGTYSTLKVQPAELEDSGVYFCASSQDGQASYANYGYTFGSGTRLTVV.

The chain is built from TRBV4-1 and TRBJ1-5; D is unresolved. V was trimmed by 1 base and J by 4 bases, leaving 11 bases between them. Germline CDR1 reads MGHRA; CDR2 reads YSYEKL. The CDR3 spans 15 residues. In DNA form, the CDR3 reads TGCGCCAGCAGCCAAGCTCCCCCCCCGAATCAGCCCCAGCATTTT. It is translated as CASSQAPPPNQPQHF.

The rearrangement uses TRBV28 and TRBJ2-1, with 9 bases lining up with TRBD2. Germline V gives CDR1 MDHEN, CDR2 SYDVKM. This CDR3 has 15 residues. V lost 5 bases and J lost 2; bases outside the gene matches: 4. In nucleotides, the CDR3 is TGTGCCAGCAGTCCTAGCGGGGCCCCCTACAATGAGCAGTTCTTC. This gives the protein CASSPSGAPYNEQFF.

This clone has just one count. The chain couples TRBV28 to TRBJ2-5; 9 bases map to TRBD1. The CDR3 is 14 residues long. V was clipped by 3 bases and J by 3 bases; unmatched bases: 2. From germline, CDR1 is MDHEN and CDR2 SYDVKM. CDR3 bases: TGTGCCAGCAGTTTGGACAGGGGAAAAGAGACCCAGTACTTC. Translation gives CASSLDRGKETQYF.

The V and J genes are TRBV27 and TRBJ1-5; possible D gene TRBD1, 5 bases. The germline V gene encodes CDR1 MNHEY and CDR2 SMNVEV (reference sequence). The V and J ends lost 8 bases and 5 bases respectively, with 19 bases between them. CDR3 length: 15 amino acids. CDR3 DNA sequence: TGTGCCAGCCCCTCTCGCCAGGGTGGTTATCAGCCCCAGCATTTT. Translated, it gives CASPSRQGGYQPQHF.

The chain joins TRBV7-6 to TRBJ2-5; maybe TRBD2 (6 bases). CDR1 SGHVS and CDR2 FNYEAQ come from the germline V gene. The CDR3 runs 15 residues. The V gene lost 6 bases and the J gene lost 9 bases, with 23 bases spanning the gap. The CDR3 spells CASSRQGGGTGSQYF. The CDR3 region has the DNA TGTGCCAGCAGTCGTCAAGGTGGCGGGACGGGGTCCCAGTACTTC.